The 22 T cell receptor beta chains presented below share a single source sample, sequenced in a study of T-cell memory formation after mild COVID-19. TCRdb independently ran MiXCR on the 5' RACE reads; one entry per CDR3 protein. In the table there are about 110,000 distinct CDR3 sequences, approximately 15% of which are singletons. Sequenced input: PBMCs or a T cell subset sorted from them (not recorded which). Receptors originate from a man aged 18 to 29 who had mild COVID-19 (a few samples of this study predate the infection). Cell type and time point are not known.

The V call is TRBV4-3, the J call TRBJ2-2; D unresolved. The CDR3 is 15 residues long. CDR1 is LGHNA and CDR2 is YSLEER in the germline V gene. Between the trimmed V and J ends, which lost 0 bases and 4 bases, there was a span of 9 bases. CDR3 loop: CASSQDRARTGELFF. The DNA for the CDR3 is TGCGCCAGCAGCCAAGATAGGGCGCGCACCGGGGAGCTGTTTTTT.

Relative to its sample, this clonotype is medium-sized. The V and J genes are TRBV7-9 and TRBJ1-2; the match to TRBD1 covers 11 bases. Trimming removed 5 bases from V and 6 bases from J; junction bases left unmatched: 5. Looked up from germline, CDR1 is SEHNR and CDR2 is FQNEAQ (reference sequence). This CDR3 spans 14 amino acids. The CDR3 here is CASSDGQGADGYTF. CDR3 nucleotide sequence: TGTGCCAGCAGCGACGGACAGGGGGCTGATGGCTACACCTTC.

This clonotype was seen more than once but under ten times. V gene TRBV29-1 combines with J gene TRBJ1-2; weak D call: TRBD1 (6 bases). The CDR3 length is 15 residues. Germline lookup yields CDR1 SQVTM and CDR2 ANQGSEA. Trimming took off 6 bases at V and 4 bases at J, with 21 bases between the two ends. The CDR3 sequence is CSVPARGGGGYGYTF. Written as DNA, the CDR3 is TGCAGCGTCCCCGCCAGGGGCGGGGGGGGCTATGGCTACACCTTC.

CDR3 DNA sequence: TGTGCCAGCAGTTACGGCGGGATCGATCAGCCCCAGCATTTT. Translation gives CASSYGGIDQPQHF. This sequence joins TRBV6-6 and TRBJ1-5; D is uncertain. The CDR3 has 14 residues. Germline values: CDR1 MNHNY, CDR2 SVGAGI (reference sequence). Trimming left V 2 bases short and J 5 bases short, with 10 bases between.

This clonotype was picked up many times. The CDR3 spells CSVEHGPEAFF. Written as DNA, the CDR3 is TGCAGCGTTGAACATGGGCCTGAAGCTTTCTTT. This sequence joins TRBV29-1 and TRBJ1-1; D not resolved. Deletions cut 2 bases from V and 6 bases from J, with 7 bases between. CDR3 length: 11 residues. Per germline, CDR1 SQVTM and CDR2 ANQGSEA.

The gene calls are TRBV12-3 or TRBV12-4 and TRBJ2-7; 11 bases fit TRBD2. The CDR3 is 15 residues long. J lost 4 bases, V lost 6 bases, and 8 bases had no gene match. CDR3 sequence (DNA): TGTGCCAGCAGGGAAGATGTAGCGGGGGGGTACGAGCAGTACTTC. Its protein product is CASREDVAGGYEQYF.

This clonotype was detected a few times. The gene calls are TRBV7-9 and TRBJ1-1; 8 bases map to TRBD1. This CDR3 comprises 15 residues. V gave up 1 base and J gave up 3 bases; unmatched junction bases: 4. Germline V gene sequence: CDR1 SEHNR, CDR2 FQNEAQ (reference sequence). The CDR3 reads CASSLGWGQDTEAFF. CDR3 sequence (DNA): TGTGCCAGCAGCTTAGGCTGGGGACAGGACACTGAAGCTTTCTTT.

This clonotype occurred many times. The chain combines TRBV29-1 with TRBJ1-3, with D possibly TRBD1 on 5 matching bases. V was pared by 4 bases and J by 4 bases, with 14 bases between. Germline values: CDR1 SQVTM, CDR2 ANQGSEA. The CDR3 extends over 14 amino acids. The CDR3 DNA reads TGCAGCGTTGCAGACCCAGGGCAAGGAAACACCATATATTTT. Protein product: CSVADPGQGNTIYF.

This clonotype appeared a few times. The chain joins TRBV7-2 to TRBJ1-2; perhaps TRBD1 as D (6 bases). Germline CDR1 is SGHTA and CDR2 is FQGNSA. The CDR3 has 15 residues. Trimming shortened V by 5 bases and J by 4 bases, and 17 bases separated the two germline ends. CDR3 bases: TGTGCCAGCAGCCAGTCGCATGGGGGCTTCTATGGCTACACCTTC. Encoded protein: CASSQSHGGFYGYTF.

This clonotype appeared a few times. The CDR3 DNA sequence: TGTGCCAGCAGCGGGACAGGGGTCTCACCCCTCCACTTT. This translates into CASSGTGVSPLHF. V usage is TRBV9 and J usage is TRBJ1-6, with 9 bases aligning to TRBD1. The CDR3 runs 13 residues. V shed 3 bases and J 10 bases; nucleotides not matched to a gene: 2. Germline lookup yields CDR1 SGDLS and CDR2 YYNGEE.

This chain uses TRBV12-3 or TRBV12-4 with TRBJ2-2; unclear D gene. This CDR3 comprises 13 residues. V lost 5 bases, J lost 1 base, and 5 bases lay in between. The CDR3 protein is CASSLMNTGELFF. In nucleotides, the CDR3 is TGTGCCAGCAGTCTTATGAACACCGGGGAGCTGTTTTTT.

V is TRBV7-9 and J is TRBJ2-3, with D unresolved. Trimming pared 5 bases from V and 0 bases from J, leaving 9 bases between. The CDR3 is 14 amino acids. Germline lookup yields CDR1 SEHNR and CDR2 FQNEAQ (reference sequence). CDR3 in DNA: TGTGCCAGCAGCCTATTCGAAAGCACAGATACGCAGTATTTT. It encodes CASSLFESTDTQYF. The variable domain in full, completed from reference TRBV7-9 and TRBJ2-3, reads DTGVSQNPRHKITKRGQNVTFRCDPISEHNRLYWYRQTLGQGPEFLTYFQNEAQLEKSRLLSDRFSAERPKGSFSTLEIQRTEQGDSAMYLCASSLFESTDTQYFGPGTRLTVL.

This chain links TRBV29-1 with TRBJ1-2; no definite D call. This CDR3 region has 16 residues. In germline, CDR1 is SQVTM, CDR2 ANQGSEA. V lost 3 bases and J lost 5, with 22 bases in between. The CDR3 spells CSVETPHEGIIYGYTF. The CDR3 DNA reads TGCAGCGTTGAGACGCCGCATGAGGGTATAATTTATGGCTACACCTTC.

This clonotype was counted only a few times. This chain uses TRBV4-1 with TRBJ2-1, with D perhaps assigned TRBD1 or TRBD2 (5 bases each). The CDR3 has 15 amino acids. Trimming removed 1 base at V and 9 bases at J, with 16 bases between. Per the germline V gene, CDR1 is MGHRA and CDR2 is YSYEKL. The CDR3 region has the DNA TGCGCCAGCAGCCAAGCCACCGGGACCTTGGGTGAGCAGTTCTTC. It specifies CASSQATGTLGEQFF.

This clonotype was seen only a few times. This rearrangement joins TRBV7-9 to TRBJ1-1; D remains unclear. Between the trimmed V and J ends, which lost 7 bases and 7 bases, there was a span of 13 bases. The CDR3 is 12 residues long. CDR1 is SEHNR and CDR2 is FQNEAQ in the germline V gene (reference sequence). CDR3 in amino acids: CASNQITSEAFF. In DNA, the CDR3 is TGTGCCAGCAACCAAATAACCAGTGAAGCTTTCTTT. Drawing the rest from reference TRBV7-9 and TRBJ1-1, the complete variable domain is DTGVSQNPRHKITKRGQNVTFRCDPISEHNRLYWYRQTLGQGPEFLTYFQNEAQLEKSRLLSDRFSAERPKGSFSTLEIQRTEQGDSAMYLCASNQITSEAFFGQGTRLTVV.

This clonotype was recorded at least ten times. The chain has TRBV4-3 and TRBJ1-2; TRBD1 aligns across 11 bases. Germline V gene sequence: CDR1 LGHNA, CDR2 YSLEER. This CDR3 is 15 amino acids long. Trimming cost V 3 bases and J 8 bases; bases outside gene matches: 8. The CDR3 bases are TGCGCCAGCAGCCATGGCGCGGGACAGGGGGGCGGCTACACCTTC. Translation: CASSHGAGQGGGYTF.

This clonotype counts as medium-sized. V usage is TRBV7-2 and J usage is TRBJ1-2, with 9 bases identical to TRBD1. CDR3 size: 13 residues. In germline, CDR1 is SGHTA, CDR2 FQGNSA. Losses at the gene ends were 3 bases for V and 7 bases for J; bases not matched to a gene: 3. CDR3 in DNA: TGTGCCAGCAGCTTCGGGACAGGGTTTGGCTACACCTTC. This gives the protein CASSFGTGFGYTF. Supplemented by reference TRBV7-2 and TRBJ1-2, the full variable domain reads GAGVSQSPSNKVTEKGKDVELRCDPISGHTALYWYRQSLGQGLEFLIYFQGNSAPDKSGLPSDRFSAERTGGSVSTLTIQRTQQEDSAVYLCASSFGTGFGYTFGSGTRLTVV.

The chain is built from TRBV6-6 and TRBJ1-5; TRBD1 matches 9 bases. CDR3 length: 16 amino acids. The V gene's germline CDR1 is MNHNY and CDR2 SVGAGI (reference sequence). Trimming took 0 bases from V and 0 from J; bases not matched to a gene: 0. CDR3 nucleotides: TGTGCCAGCAGTTACTCGGACAGGGGTAGCAATCAGCCCCAGCATTTT. Translated: CASSYSDRGSNQPQHF.

In its sample, this clonotype was seen a few times. The V call is TRBV15, the J call TRBJ2-5; a weak D match, TRBD2 (5 bases). There are 14 residues in the CDR3. Germline assignment: CDR1 LNHNV and CDR2 YYDKDF (reference sequence). The germline V and J ends were trimmed by 4 bases and 4 bases, with 13 bases remaining between them. CDR3 in DNA: TGTGCCACCAGCAAGGGTCGAGGGAGAGAGACCCAGTACTTC. Translation gives CATSKGRGRETQYF.

The V call is TRBV15, the J call TRBJ2-1; a possible D gene is TRBD2 (6 bases). Germline-derived CDR1 and CDR2 are LNHNV and YYDKDF (reference sequence). The V gene lost 8 bases and the J gene lost 4 bases, with 15 bases spanning the gap. This CDR3 is 14 amino acids long. The CDR3 bases are TGTGCCACCTGCGCGGGGTTCGATTACAATGAGCAGTTCTTC. This encodes CATCAGFDYNEQFF. Full variable domain (missing parts from reference TRBV15 and TRBJ2-1): DAMVIQNPRYQVTQFGKPVTLSCSQTLNHNVMYWYQQKSSQAPKLLFHYYDKDFNNEADTPDNFQSRRPNTSFCFLDIRSPGLGDTAMYLCATCAGFDYNEQFFGPGTRLTVL.

V and J are TRBV6-2 or TRBV6-3 and TRBJ2-2; D gene ambiguous. CDR1 MNHEY and CDR2 SVGEGT come from the germline V gene. Trimming removed 10 bases at V and 2 bases at J, with 8 bases between. The CDR3 totals 12 residues. The CDR3 loop reads CAISGNTGELFF. CDR3 coding DNA: TGTGCCATTTCGGGCAACACCGGGGAGCTGTTTTTT.

V is TRBV7-9 and J is TRBJ1-2; 7 bases are shared with TRBD1. V shed 3 bases and J 4 bases; nucleotides not matched to a gene: 8. The germline gives CDR1 SEHNR, CDR2 FQNEAQ (reference sequence). The CDR3 loop spans 15 amino acids. The CDR3 bases are TGTGCCAGCAGCTTGGGGGACAGAACTCCCTATGGCTACACCTTC. Amino acids: CASSLGDRTPYGYTF.